This T cell receptor beta chain was profiled in a study of CD8 T cells in Susac syndrome. Reverse transcription used about 0.5 to 1 ug RNA and random hexamers. Amplification of the TCR beta CDR3 was carried out by immunoSEQ multiplex PCR, which spanned a total of 54 Vbeta and 13 Jbeta segments. TCRdb re-derived calls from the immunoSEQ multiplex PCR reads in MiXCR, one entry per CDR3 protein. Here the sample spans approximately 120,000 distinct CDR3 sequences, about nine tenths being singletons. CDR1 is DFQATT and CDR2 is SNEGSKA in the germline V gene (reference sequence). V was shortened by 3 bases and J by 5 bases, with 14 bases between the two germline ends. This CDR3 spans 14 amino acids. TEMRA cells were FACS-enriched, while CD8+ and CD4+ T cells were negatively isolated.

This sequence originates from a human donor in good health. The sample consisted of CD8+ T cells from PBMCs. The chain combines TRBV20-1 with TRBJ2-1, with D tentatively TRBD2 (5 bases). CDR3 region: CSASHGLGHNEQFF. As DNA, the CDR3 is TGCAGTGCTAGTCACGGACTGGGTCACAATGAGCAGTTCTTC.